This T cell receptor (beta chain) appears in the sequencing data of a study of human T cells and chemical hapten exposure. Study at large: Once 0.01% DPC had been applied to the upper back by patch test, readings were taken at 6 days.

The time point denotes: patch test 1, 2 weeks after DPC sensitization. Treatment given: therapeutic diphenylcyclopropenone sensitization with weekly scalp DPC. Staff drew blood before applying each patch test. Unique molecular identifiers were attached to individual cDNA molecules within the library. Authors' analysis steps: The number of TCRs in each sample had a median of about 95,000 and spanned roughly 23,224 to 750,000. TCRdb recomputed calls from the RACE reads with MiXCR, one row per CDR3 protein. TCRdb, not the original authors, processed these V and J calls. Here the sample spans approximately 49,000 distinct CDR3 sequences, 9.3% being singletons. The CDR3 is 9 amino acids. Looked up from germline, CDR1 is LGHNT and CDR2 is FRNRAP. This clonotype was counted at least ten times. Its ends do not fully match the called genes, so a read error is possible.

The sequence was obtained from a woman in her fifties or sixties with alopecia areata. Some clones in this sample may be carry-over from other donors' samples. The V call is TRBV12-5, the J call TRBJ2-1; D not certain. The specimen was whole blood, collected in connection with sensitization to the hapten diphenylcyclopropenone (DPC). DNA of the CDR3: TGTGCTAGTGGTTCACGCTCGGGCTTC. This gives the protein CASGSRSGF. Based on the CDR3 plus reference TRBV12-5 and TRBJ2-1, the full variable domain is DARVTQTPRHKVTEMGQEVTMRCQPILGHNTVFWYRQTMMQGLELLAYFRNRAPLDDSGMPKDRFSAEMPDATLATLKIQPSEPRDSAVYFCASGSRSGFGPGTRLTVL.